A selection of T cell receptor beta chains follows, all from one sample in a study of T cells after yellow fever vaccination. From the 5' RACE reads, TCRdb called clonotypes with MiXCR, one entry per CDR3 protein. The sample gives a few hundred thousand distinct CDR3 sequences, around 6.8% of which show up once; roughly a sixth is in the top ten. Sequencing was performed on PBMCs, taken roughly seven weeks after the first yellow fever vaccination. Source of these receptors: a man aged 18-30 years who received the YFV17D yellow fever vaccine. Both conserved end residues are part of each CDR3. The D gene is left open where the match is weak. Expanded clones get a size class; other rows say once, few or many, or leave the size out.

v_call,j_call,d_call,clone_size,cdr3_aa,cdr3_nt
TRBV5-1,TRBJ1-6,.,.,CASSLAGVGLSPLHF,TGCGCCAGCAGCTTGGCCGGGGTTGGCCTTTCACCCCTCCACTTT
TRBV4-1,TRBJ2-7,TRBD1,few,CASSQNPGRGTYEQYF,TGCGCCAGCAGCCAGAACCCGGGCAGGGGGACCTACGAGCAGTACTTC
TRBV25-1,TRBJ2-7,.,.,CASGGRYEQYF,TGTGCCAGTGGGGGTCGGTACGAGCAGTACTTC
TRBV5-6,TRBJ2-7,TRBD1,many,CASTMDSRTGQHPSYEQYF,TGTGCCAGCACAATGGATTCTAGGACAGGGCAGCATCCATCCTACGAGCAGTACTTC
TRBV6-5,TRBJ2-6,.,few,CASSYSGGASRSGANVLTF,TGTGCCAGCAGTTACTCTGGCGGTGCGTCCCGCTCTGGGGCCAACGTCCTGACTTTC
TRBV9,TRBJ2-5,TRBD1,few,CASGLMDRGEETQYF,TGTGCCAGCGGACTAATGGACAGGGGGGAGGAGACCCAGTACTTC
TRBV7-2,TRBJ2-6,.,.,CASSLDGTSGANVLTF,TGTGCCAGCAGCTTAGACGGGACTTCTGGGGCCAACGTCCTGACTTTC
TRBV6-1,TRBJ2-2,.,few,CASTIRAEPGELFF,TGTGCCAGCACCATACGGGCCGAGCCCGGGGAGCTGTTTTTT
TRBV4-2,TRBJ2-7,.,few,CASSQEAAISYEQYF,TGTGCCAGCAGCCAAGAGGCTGCGATATCCTACGAGCAGTACTTC
TRBV7-2,TRBJ1-2,.,few,CASSLDFANYGYTF,TGTGCCAGCAGCTTAGATTTCGCTAACTATGGCTACACCTTC
TRBV5-1,TRBJ2-3,.,many,CASSFTDTQYF,TGTGCCAGCAGCTTTACAGATACGCAGTATTTT
TRBV6-5,TRBJ2-3,.,few,CASSYRGSGDTQYF,TGTGCCAGCAGTTACCGGGGCTCGGGGGATACGCAGTATTTT
TRBV9,TRBJ2-1,.,many,CASSEKGYNEQFF,TGTGCCAGCAGCGAAAAAGGGTACAATGAGCAGTTCTTC
TRBV30,TRBJ1-5,.,.,CAWSAGRNQPQHF,TGTGCCTGGAGCGCAGGGAGAAATCAGCCCCAGCATTTT
TRBV4-1,TRBJ2-3,TRBD2,.,CASSQTQRGGGTDTQYF,TGCGCCAGCAGCCAAACCCAGCGGGGCGGGGGCACAGATACGCAGTATTTT
TRBV6-2/TRBV6-3,TRBJ1-5,.,.,CASTWAGRGNQPQHF,TGTGCCAGCACCTGGGCAGGCCGGGGCAATCAGCCCCAGCATTTT
TRBV4-1,TRBJ1-2,.,few,CASSQDWGHGYTF,TGCGCCAGCAGCCAAGATTGGGGCCATGGCTACACCTTC
TRBV3-1,TRBJ1-1,.,.,CASSQEGGGTEAFF,TGTGCCAGCAGCCAAGAAGGAGGTGGCACTGAAGCTTTCTTT
TRBV20-1,TRBJ2-2,TRBD1,.,CSASGTGATGELFF,TGCAGTGCTTCCGGGACAGGGGCCACCGGGGAGCTGTTTTTT
TRBV20-1,TRBJ2-5,TRBD2,.,CSARDRDLAGGLETQYF,TGCAGTGCTAGAGATCGGGACCTAGCGGGGGGGCTAGAGACCCAGTACTTC
TRBV29-1,TRBJ1-2,TRBD1,many,CSVSQGAWGYTF,TGCAGCGTTTCACAGGGGGCGTGGGGCTACACCTTC
TRBV20-1,TRBJ1-1,TRBD1,many,CSARESGGITEAFF,TGCAGTGCTAGAGAATCAGGGGGCATCACTGAAGCTTTCTTT
TRBV7-2,TRBJ2-7,TRBD1,few,CASSLVQGVYEQYF,TGTGCCAGCAGCTTAGTCCAGGGGGTCTACGAGCAGTACTTC
TRBV18,TRBJ2-7,.,many,CASSPNGRAISYEQYF,TGTGCCAGCTCACCAAACGGACGGGCGATTTCCTACGAGCAGTACTTC
TRBV7-9,TRBJ1-5,.,few,CASSGQHNQPQHF,TGTGCCAGCAGCGGACAGCACAATCAGCCCCAGCATTTT
TRBV5-1,TRBJ1-6,.,few,CASQSSYNSPLHF,TGCGCCAGCCAATCCAGCTATAATTCACCCCTCCACTTT
TRBV20-1,TRBJ2-3,TRBD1,.,CSARLDRIFTDTQYF,TGCAGTGCTAGACTGGACAGGATTTTCACAGATACGCAGTATTTT
TRBV4-3,TRBJ2-3,.,few,CASSQDGGGRDTQYF,TGCGCCAGCAGCCAAGATGGAGGGGGCCGAGATACGCAGTATTTT
TRBV7-9,TRBJ1-5,.,.,CASAGESNQPQHF,TGTGCCAGCGCAGGGGAAAGCAATCAGCCCCAGCATTTT